What follows are 21 T cell receptor beta chains derived from one specimen sequenced in a study. TCRdb independently ran MiXCR on the 5' RACE reads; one entry per CDR3 protein. The profile shows roughly 55,000 distinct CDR3 sequences, roughly 22% of them singletons. Sequenced: tumor-infiltrating naive CD4+ T cells sorted from the breast tumor. As for subset: naive CD4+ T cells, CD4+CD45RA+CD25-. These receptor sequences come from a female donor with breast cancer.

This clonotype turned up a few times. V is TRBV6-1 and J is TRBJ1-6; 7 bases are a match to TRBD1. This CDR3 is built from 15 residues. Per germline, CDR1 MNHNS and CDR2 SASEGT. Trimming took 6 bases from V and 8 from J; bases not matched to a gene: 10. CDR3 amino acids: CASSPTGRVDSPLHF. The CDR3 DNA reads TGTGCCAGCAGCCCGACAGGGAGGGTTGATTCACCCCTCCACTTT.

This clonotype was seen a handful of times. The V call is TRBV6-2 or TRBV6-3, the J call TRBJ2-1; D call uncertain. Trimming shortened V by 6 bases and J by 9 bases, and 18 bases separated the two germline ends. Germline CDR1 reads MNHEY; CDR2 reads SVGEGT. This CDR3 is 14 amino acids long. The CDR3 sequence is CASRTPLEVGEQFF. CDR3 coding DNA: TGTGCCAGCAGGACCCCGCTAGAGGTGGGTGAGCAGTTCTTC.

Concerning this clonotype itself: A read error is likely, as this CDR3 ends without the conserved phenylalanine or tryptophan. This chain uses TRBV20-1 with TRBJ1-5, with no clear D. Trimming cost V 3 bases and J 4 bases, with 13 bases left between them. Germline V lookup: CDR1 DFQATT, CDR2 SNEGSKA (reference sequence). The CDR3 extends over 14 amino acids. CDR3 sequence reads: CSARRQFENQPQHS. DNA for the CDR3: TGCAGTGCTAGGAGGCAGTTCGAAAATCAGCCCCAGCATTCT.

By frequency in the sample, this clonotype is medium-sized. The chain combines TRBV7-2 with TRBJ2-7; 15 nucleotides line up with TRBD2. V gave up 1 base and J gave up 8 bases; unmatched junction bases: 6. The CDR3 totals 16 residues. Germline V gives CDR1 SGHTA, CDR2 FQGNSA. The CDR3 bases are TGTGCCAGCAGCTTAGAAGGGACTAGCGGGAGGAATAAGCAGTACTTC. This gives the protein CASSLEGTSGRNKQYF.

This clonotype was seen many times. The chain employs TRBV5-1 and TRBJ1-2; D is undetermined. V gave up 4 bases and J gave up 8 bases, with 18 bases separating them. CDR1 is SGHRS, CDR2 YFSETQ, per germline. This CDR3 spans 14 amino acids. CDR3 amino acids: CASSTSDGYQGYTF. CDR3 sequence (DNA): TGCGCCAGCAGCACCTCGGACGGATATCAGGGCTACACCTTC.

This clonotype has only a few counts. V gene TRBV24-1 combines with J gene TRBJ2-1; TRBD2 matches at 9 bases. J lost 6 bases, V lost 7 bases, and 6 bases had no gene match. The CDR3 is made up of 14 amino acids. Germline values: CDR1 KGHDR, CDR2 SFDVKD. The CDR3 sequence is CATRAGGRINEQFF. The CDR3 nucleotides read TGTGCCACCAGGGCGGGAGGGCGGATCAATGAGCAGTTCTTC.

The V and J genes are TRBV5-1 and TRBJ1-1; no clear D. The germline V gene encodes CDR1 SGHRS and CDR2 YFSETQ. V was cut by 0 bases and J by 0 bases, with 15 bases left in between. The CDR3 is made up of 17 amino acids. The CDR3 sequence: CASSLALGGGVNTEAFF. CDR3 sequence (DNA): TGCGCCAGCAGCTTGGCCCTCGGCGGAGGCGTGAACACTGAAGCTTTCTTT.

This clonotype counts as medium-sized (0.01 to 0.1%). V and J are TRBV7-9 and TRBJ2-5, with 7 bases lining up with TRBD1. V was clipped by 5 bases and J by 2 bases; unmatched bases: 8. Germline-derived CDR1 and CDR2 are SEHNR and FQNEAQ (reference sequence). This CDR3 region has 15 residues. The chain's CDR3 is CASSVTGTVQETQYF. CDR3 nucleotides: TGTGCCAGCAGCGTGACCGGGACAGTACAAGAGACCCAGTACTTC.

This clonotype has a handful of counts. The CDR3 is CASSLGLAGGSDTQYF. The CDR3 DNA sequence: TGTGCCAGCAGCTTAGGTCTAGCGGGGGGATCAGATACGCAGTATTTT. The chain uses TRBV7-6 and TRBJ2-3; TRBD2 agrees at 11 bases. V trimming: 1 base; J trimming: 4 bases; junction bases outside the gene matches: 4. Germline loops: CDR1 SGHVS, CDR2 FNYEAQ. This CDR3 region has 16 residues.

This clonotype was picked up a small number of times. The V and J genes are TRBV7-9 and TRBJ1-2; D might be TRBD1 (6 bases). V was shortened by 5 bases and J by 8 bases, with 21 bases between the two germline ends. The CDR3 has 15 amino acids. Per the germline V gene, CDR1 is SEHNR and CDR2 is FQNEAQ (reference sequence). Here the CDR3 reads CASSPAELQGRGYTF. CDR3 in DNA: TGTGCCAGCAGCCCAGCGGAGCTACAGGGTCGAGGCTACACCTTC. Looking up the rest from reference TRBV7-9 and TRBJ1-2 gives the full variable domain: DTGVSQNPRHKITKRGQNVTFRCDPISEHNRLYWYRQTLGQGPEFLTYFQNEAQLEKSRLLSDRFSAERPKGSFSTLEIQRTEQGDSAMYLCASSPAELQGRGYTFGSGTRLTVV.

This clonotype has more than one count but fewer than ten. V is TRBV7-9 and J is TRBJ1-2, with no clear D. V was pared by 5 bases and J by 6 bases, with 16 bases between. The CDR3 sequence is 14 residues long. Germline values: CDR1 SEHNR, CDR2 FQNEAQ (reference sequence). Here the CDR3 reads CASSMHVRRHGYTF. The CDR3 DNA reads TGTGCCAGCAGCATGCATGTCCGGAGGCATGGCTACACCTTC.

This clonotype has more than one count but fewer than ten. The J gene is TRBJ1-1, the V gene TRBV3-1; D gene ambiguous. Germline V gene data show CDR1 as LGHDT and CDR2 as YNNKEL (reference sequence). V lost 4 bases and J 1 base, leaving 10 bases between the germline ends. This CDR3 comprises 14 residues. Here the CDR3 DNA reads TGTGCCAGCAGCCCCGCGTCGGGGAACACTGAAGCTTTCTTT. Its translation: CASSPASGNTEAFF.

The chain employs TRBV5-1 and TRBJ2-7, with D hard to call. There are 14 residues in the CDR3. V was trimmed by 4 bases and J by 5 bases, leaving 16 bases between them. CDR1 is SGHRS and CDR2 is YFSETQ in the germline V gene. CDR3 region: CASSVDPNSDEQYF. Here the CDR3 DNA reads TGCGCCAGCAGCGTGGACCCTAACAGCGACGAGCAGTACTTC. The complete variable domain, with remaining parts taken from reference TRBV5-1 and TRBJ2-7, reads KAGVTQTPRYLIKTRGQQVTLSCSPISGHRSVSWYQQTPGQGLQFLFEYFSETQRNKGNFPGRFSGRQFSNSRSEMNVSTLELGDSALYLCASSVDPNSDEQYFGPGTRLTVT.

The chain employs TRBV20-1 and TRBJ2-2; TRBD1 might be the D (6 bases). This CDR3 is built from 16 residues. The germline V gene encodes CDR1 DFQATT and CDR2 SNEGSKA (reference sequence). Trimming pared 0 bases from V and 4 bases from J, leaving 15 bases between. The DNA for the CDR3 is TGCAGTGCTAGAGATCTGGCAGGGGCGGGCACCGGGGAGCTGTTTTTT. Translated, it gives CSARDLAGAGTGELFF.

This clonotype turned up a few times. The CDR3 is CASSESGIFNYGYTF. The CDR3 DNA is TGTGCCAGCAGTGAAAGCGGGATTTTTAACTATGGCTACACCTTC. V and J are TRBV2 and TRBJ1-2; D is undetermined. CDR3 length: 15 residues. Germline CDR1 and CDR2: SNHLY and FYNNEI. The V and J ends lost 2 bases and 1 base respectively, with 11 bases between them.

This clonotype was found a few times. The chain combines TRBV5-1 with TRBJ2-1; 7 positions agree with TRBD1. The CDR3 has 16 amino acids. Germline trimming cut 0 bases from V and 6 bases from J; bases unmatched to any gene: 9. CDR1 is SGHRS and CDR2 is YFSETQ in the germline V gene. CDR3 sequence reads: CASSLGGRAGGNEQFF. The CDR3 DNA reads TGCGCCAGCAGCTTGGGAGGTCGGGCAGGGGGCAATGAGCAGTTCTTC.

This clonotype was seen more than once but under ten times. The chain joins TRBV3-1 to TRBJ1-1, with D unclear. Germline lookup yields CDR1 LGHDT and CDR2 YNNKEL (reference sequence). The CDR3 has 14 amino acids. V was shortened by 1 base and J by 11 bases, with 17 bases between the two germline ends. This CDR3 reads CASSQVLTGVSAFF. The CDR3 nucleotides read TGTGCCAGCAGCCAAGTCCTCACGGGCGTATCGGCTTTCTTT.

This clonotype appeared a few times. The rearrangement links TRBV27 to TRBJ2-1; 9 positions match TRBD1. V lost 6 bases to trimming and J lost 10 bases; unmatched junction nucleotides: 4. This CDR3 region has 12 residues. Germline CDR1 and CDR2: MNHEY and SMNVEV (reference sequence). CDR3 in DNA: TGTGCCAGCAGGACGACAGGGGGGGAGCAGTTCTTC. This codes for CASRTTGGEQFF.

This chain connects TRBV7-8 to TRBJ2-5; the match to TRBD1 covers 9 bases. Germline V gene sequence: CDR1 SGHVS, CDR2 FQNEAQ. The V gene end was trimmed by 4 bases and the J gene end by 5 bases; junction bases not matched to a gene: 11. The CDR3 contains 16 residues. The CDR3 nucleotides read TGTGCCAGCAGCTCACTCGCGACAGGGGGAAAGGAGACCCAGTACTTC. It yields the protein CASSSLATGGKETQYF. The full variable domain, in which reference TRBV7-8 and TRBJ2-5 provide the parts outside the CDR3, is GAGVSQSPRYKVAKRGQDVALRCDPISGHVSLFWYQQALGQGPEFLTYFQNEAQLDKSGLPSDRFFAERPEGSVSTLKIQRTQQEDSAVYLCASSSLATGGKETQYFGPGTRLLVL.

The chain recombines TRBV10-2 with TRBJ2-7; TRBD2 matches at 10 bases. V shed 7 bases, J shed 5 bases, and the junction held 8 bases outside the gene matches. Germline lookup yields CDR1 WSHSY and CDR2 SAAADI. This CDR3 is built from 14 residues. In nucleotides, the CDR3 is TGCGCCAGCACTAGCGGGAGCGTAAAGAACGAGCAGTACTTC. Translation gives CASTSGSVKNEQYF.

CDR3 DNA sequence: TGTGCCAGCAGCGGGGGGAGGCCATACGAGCAGTACTTC. It yields the protein CASSGGRPYEQYF. The chain employs TRBV7-9 and TRBJ2-7; possible D gene TRBD2, 6 bases. The CDR3 has 13 residues. V gave up 5 bases and J gave up 4 bases, with 12 bases separating them. Per germline, CDR1 SEHNR and CDR2 FQNEAQ (reference sequence).